What follows are 31 T cell receptor beta chains derived from one specimen sequenced in a study of T-cell reconstitution after alpha-beta-depleted transplantation in children. TCRbeta library construction was performed incorporating unique molecular identifiers. TCRdb reanalysed the PCR reads using MiXCR and keeps one entry per CDR3 protein. The sample carries approximately 500,000 distinct CDR3 sequences, about 10% recorded once. Sample: PBMCs, taken before TCRalphabeta/CD19-depleted stem cell transplant. The receptors originated from a child aged 2-15 years with inherited bone marrow failure, due to receive a stem cell transplant.

This clonotype was seen repeatedly, ten times or more. The V call is TRBV12-3 or TRBV12-4, the J call TRBJ2-1; 9 bases map to TRBD2. The CDR3 totals 14 residues. The ends lost 3 bases at V and 5 bases at J; junction bases unmatched: 2. CDR3 DNA: TGTGCCAGCAGTTTGCGGGAGGGCGACAATGAGCAGTTCTTC. Amino acid sequence: CASSLREGDNEQFF.

Ten or more counts support this clonotype. The chain couples TRBV7-2 to TRBJ2-5; no firm D call. CDR3 length equals 12 residues. CDR1 and CDR2 (germline): SGHTA, FQGNSA. The V gene lost 4 bases and the J gene lost 2 bases, with 5 bases spanning the gap. CDR3 amino acids: CASSYGQETQYF. CDR3 nucleotide sequence: TGTGCCAGCAGCTACGGACAAGAGACCCAGTACTTC.

Many counts were recorded for this clonotype. V is TRBV10-3 and J is TRBJ2-5, with TRBD2 matching 11 bases. From germline, CDR1 is ENHRY and CDR2 SYGVKD. V dropped 10 bases and J dropped 0; count of bases not matched to a gene: 7. CDR3 length: 15 amino acids. The CDR3 sequence: CATLMTSGNQETQYF. The CDR3 DNA follows: TGTGCCACCTTGATGACTAGCGGGAACCAAGAGACCCAGTACTTC.

The chain uses TRBV7-2 and TRBJ1-2; 10 nucleotides line up with TRBD1. CDR3 size: 15 residues. CDR1 SGHTA and CDR2 FQGNSA come from the germline V gene. V shed 2 bases, J shed 8 bases, and the junction held 8 bases outside the gene matches. The CDR3 nucleotides read TGTGCCAGCAGCTTACAGGGGACAGGGGCGGGGGGCTACACCTTC. It specifies CASSLQGTGAGGYTF.

This clonotype was seen ten or more times. This sequence joins TRBV2 and TRBJ2-5, with 11 bases matching TRBD2. The CDR3 has 15 residues. Germline V gene lookup returns CDR1 SNHLY and CDR2 FYNNEI. V trimming: 8 bases; J trimming: 4 bases; junction bases outside the gene matches: 9. The DNA of the CDR3 is TGTGCCAGCGGGTTGACTAGCGGGATGATAGAGACCCAGTACTTC. Translating it yields CASGLTSGMIETQYF.

The chain is built from TRBV7-8 and TRBJ2-1; D gene uncertain. Trimming left V 5 bases short and J 3 bases short, with 17 bases between. The length of the CDR3 is 16 residues. The V gene's germline CDR1 is SGHVS and CDR2 FQNEAQ. For the CDR3, the DNA is TGTGCCAGCAGCGTCGACCTTACCTTGTACTACAATGAGCAGTTCTTC. It specifies CASSVDLTLYYNEQFF.

CDR3 in DNA: TGTGCCAGCAGCCTTAGTCCTTCCCGGGACAGGAGCTACGAGCAGTACTTC. This encodes CASSLSPSRDRSYEQYF. The V call is TRBV6-2 or TRBV6-3, the J call TRBJ2-7, with 8 bases lining up with TRBD1. J lost 3 bases, V lost 6 bases, and 16 bases had no gene match. The CDR3 is 17 amino acids. Germline lookup yields CDR1 MNHEY and CDR2 SVGEGT.

This clonotype showed up many times. CDR3 protein: CSARDPSGPGEQYF. CDR3 coding DNA: TGCAGTGCTAGAGATCCCTCCGGACCTGGCGAGCAGTACTTC. The chain recombines TRBV20-1 with TRBJ2-7; D is ambiguous. The CDR3 length is 14 residues. Germline V CDR1 and CDR2: DFQATT, SNEGSKA (reference sequence). Trimming pared 0 bases from V and 6 bases from J, leaving 15 bases between.

This clonotype was observed many times. The chain uses TRBV5-5 and TRBJ2-7; 10 bases are shared with TRBD2. V lost 5 bases to trimming and J lost 0 bases; unmatched junction nucleotides: 14. CDR1 is SGHKS, CDR2 YYEKEE, per germline (reference sequence). This CDR3 contains 18 residues. The CDR3 nucleotides read TGTGCCAGCAGTTCTCACCGACCCGGACTAGCGGTCTCCTACGAGCAGTACTTC. It specifies CASSSHRPGLAVSYEQYF.

The chain links TRBV19 to TRBJ1-1; D uncertain. The CDR3 has 12 amino acids. From germline, CDR1 is LNHDA and CDR2 SQIVND (reference sequence). Between the trimmed V and J ends, which lost 1 base and 7 bases, there was a span of 7 bases. CDR3 DNA: TGTGCCAGTAGTATAGGCGGCAGTGAAGCTTTCTTT. It encodes CASSIGGSEAFF.

This clonotype has at least ten counts. The chain combines TRBV4-3 with TRBJ2-5; D gene ambiguous. Per germline, CDR1 LGHNA and CDR2 YSLEER. V gave up 4 bases and J gave up 4 bases, with 10 bases separating them. The CDR3 is 13 amino acids. The CDR3 loop reads CASSPLMGETQYF. In nucleotides, the CDR3 is TGCGCCAGCAGCCCCCTAATGGGAGAGACCCAGTACTTC.

This clonotype was seen ten or more times. V and J are TRBV9 and TRBJ2-1; 8 bases line up with TRBD2. Germline CDR1 and CDR2: SGDLS and YYNGEE. The CDR3 runs 15 residues. The ends lost 3 bases at V and 2 bases at J; junction bases unmatched: 4. Here the CDR3 DNA reads TGTGCCAGCAGCGGAAGCGGGAGCCCCTACAATGAGCAGTTCTTC. Translating gives CASSGSGSPYNEQFF.

This clonotype was detected many times. The chain uses TRBV20-1 and TRBJ2-7; 14 bases are a match to TRBD2. The germline CDR1 and CDR2 sequences are DFQATT and SNEGSKA (reference sequence). This CDR3 has 14 residues. J gave up 4 bases and V 6 bases, and 5 bases lay outside the gene matches. The CDR3 DNA is TGCAGTGCGACTAGCGGGAGGGCCGGGTACGAGCAGTACTTC. Its translation is CSATSGRAGYEQYF.

Ten or more counts support this clonotype. The V call is TRBV29-1, the J call TRBJ2-1; D ambiguous. The V end lost 6 bases, the J end lost 5 bases, and 20 bases lay between the germline ends. This CDR3 has 15 residues. Germline V lookup: CDR1 SQVTM, CDR2 ANQGSEA. CDR3 in amino acids: CSVDAWPGTNNEQFF. The CDR3 DNA is TGCAGCGTGGATGCCTGGCCAGGTACCAACAATGAGCAGTTCTTC.

This clonotype was seen ten or more times. The chain uses TRBV6-5 and TRBJ2-1; 8 bases match TRBD2. Per the germline V gene, CDR1 is MNHEY and CDR2 is SVGAGI. The ends lost 4 bases at V and 5 bases at J; junction bases unmatched: 4. This CDR3 has 14 residues. CDR3 DNA sequence: TGTGCCAGCAGTTGGAGCGGGGGAGACAATGAGCAGTTCTTC. Amino acid sequence: CASSWSGGDNEQFF.

In its sample, this clonotype was seen many times. This sequence joins TRBV20-1 and TRBJ2-7, with 13 bases matching TRBD2. V lost 2 bases and J lost 2; bases outside the gene matches: 3. CDR3 length: 15 amino acids. Germline loops: CDR1 DFQATT, CDR2 SNEGSKA (reference sequence). The CDR3 DNA follows: TGCAGTGCTAGAACTAGCGGGAGGGTAACCTACGAGCAGTACTTC. Translated, it gives CSARTSGRVTYEQYF.

Many counts were recorded for this clonotype. The chain employs TRBV7-9 and TRBJ1-1; no clear D. Per the germline V gene, CDR1 is SEHNR and CDR2 is FQNEAQ (reference sequence). Trimming cost V 5 bases and J 6 bases, with 10 bases left between them. The CDR3 covers 12 residues. CDR3 loop: CASSILMAEAFF. The CDR3 coding sequence is TGTGCCAGCAGCATCCTCATGGCTGAAGCTTTCTTT. The full variable domain, with the rest looked up from reference TRBV7-9 and TRBJ1-1, is DTGVSQNPRHKITKRGQNVTFRCDPISEHNRLYWYRQTLGQGPEFLTYFQNEAQLEKSRLLSDRFSAERPKGSFSTLEIQRTEQGDSAMYLCASSILMAEAFFGQGTRLTVV.

This clonotype was counted many times. The rearrangement uses TRBV7-2 and TRBJ2-2; TRBD2 might be the D (5 bases). Trimming shortened V by 3 bases and J by 2 bases, and 7 bases separated the two germline ends. The CDR3 totals 14 residues. CDR1 is SGHTA and CDR2 is FQGNSA in the germline V gene. CDR3 DNA: TGTGCCAGCAGCTTCGGGATTAACACCGGGGAGCTGTTTTTT. This encodes CASSFGINTGELFF.

This clonotype was seen repeatedly, ten times or more. The chain combines TRBV29-1 with TRBJ2-2; 8 bases match TRBD2. Germline V gene sequence: CDR1 SQVTM, CDR2 ANQGSEA. CDR3 length: 13 amino acids. V lost 4 bases, J lost 4 bases, and 2 bases stayed unmatched. The chain's CDR3 is CSVGLAGTGELFF. CDR3 DNA sequence: TGCAGCGTTGGGCTAGCGGGCACCGGGGAGCTGTTTTTT.

This clonotype showed up many times. The rearrangement joins TRBV4-2 to TRBJ2-1; tentatively, D is TRBD1 or TRBD2 (5 bases each). Germline CDR1 and CDR2: LGHNA and YNFKEQ. V lost 0 bases and J 4 bases, leaving 13 bases between the germline ends. This CDR3 is built from 16 residues. The CDR3 nucleotides are TGTGCCAGCAGCCAAGACGGCAGTGGGGGATACAATGAGCAGTTCTTC. It yields the protein CASSQDGSGGYNEQFF.

This clonotype was seen a few times. The J gene is TRBJ2-2, the V gene TRBV5-1, with D uncertain. V was pared by 0 bases and J by 8 bases, with 5 bases between. CDR3 length: 12 residues. Germline CDR1 and CDR2: SGHRS and YFSETQ. The CDR3 spells CASSLGEGELFF. The DNA of the CDR3 is TGCGCCAGCAGCTTGGGTGAAGGGGAGCTGTTTTTT.

Note on this clonotype: With a much larger clone just one base away, this may be a read error. The CDR3 end shows no conserved phenylalanine or tryptophan, and so a read error is likely. This chain links TRBV20-1 with TRBJ2-1; D is uncertain. CDR1 is DFQATT, CDR2 SNEGSKA, per germline (reference sequence). Trimming left V 2 bases short and J 3 bases short, with 17 bases between. The CDR3 is 16 residues long. CDR3 sequence: CSARLGFGPVYNEQFY. CDR3 in DNA: TGCAGTGCTAGATTGGGGTTTGGTCCAGTCTACAATGAGCAGTTCTAC.

This clonotype was counted at least ten times. V gene TRBV9 combines with J gene TRBJ2-3; 11 bases line up with TRBD2. V shed 4 bases, J shed 2 bases, and the junction held 12 bases outside the gene matches. The CDR3 runs to 18 residues. From germline, CDR1 is SGDLS and CDR2 YYNGEE. The CDR3 loop reads CASSSRPGTSGITDTQYF. The CDR3 DNA follows: TGTGCCAGCAGCTCCCGCCCCGGGACTAGCGGAATCACAGATACGCAGTATTTT. Together with reference TRBV9 and TRBJ2-3, the CDR3 gives the full variable domain: DSGVTQTPKHLITATGQRVTLRCSPRSGDLSVYWYQQSLDQGLQFLIQYYNGEERAKGNILERFSAQQFPDLHSELNLSSLELGDSALYFCASSSRPGTSGITDTQYFGPGTRLTVL.

This clonotype was seen repeatedly, ten times or more. This chain links TRBV12-3 or TRBV12-4 with TRBJ2-1, with 8 positions matching TRBD2. There are 15 residues in the CDR3. V shed 3 bases, J shed 7 bases, and the junction held 8 bases outside the gene matches. The CDR3 protein is CASSLGGRFKNEQFF. The CDR3 nucleotides are TGTGCCAGCAGTTTGGGCGGGAGGTTTAAGAATGAGCAGTTCTTC.

This clonotype was seen repeatedly, ten times or more. The chain is built from TRBV4-1 and TRBJ2-3; D is undetermined. CDR1 and CDR2 from the germline V gene are MGHRA and YSYEKL. This CDR3 region has 17 residues. V lost 0 bases, J lost 2 bases, and 15 bases lay in between. The CDR3, as DNA: TGCGCCAGCAGCCAAGATGGGCCCGGAACGTACACAGATACGCAGTATTTT. It specifies CASSQDGPGTYTDTQYF.

This chain joins TRBV20-1 and TRBJ2-1; TRBD1 might be the D (6 bases). Trimming took off 2 bases at V and 4 bases at J, with 15 bases between the two ends. Germline CDR1 reads DFQATT; CDR2 reads SNEGSKA (reference sequence). The CDR3 contains 15 residues. The CDR3 protein is CSARNPGQRYNEQFF. The CDR3 DNA reads as TGCAGTGCTAGAAACCCTGGACAGAGATACAATGAGCAGTTCTTC.

This clonotype was observed many times. The chain couples TRBV6-4 to TRBJ2-3, with 10 bases aligning to TRBD1. CDR1 is MRHNA and CDR2 is SNTAGT in the germline V gene. This CDR3 region has 16 residues. The J segment lost 2 bases and the V segment lost 6 bases, leaving 8 bases of the junction unmatched. The CDR3 sequence is CASSQSGTGDTDTQYF. DNA of the CDR3: TGTGCCAGCAGCCAATCCGGGACAGGGGACACAGATACGCAGTATTTT.

This clonotype was seen repeatedly, ten times or more. The J gene is TRBJ1-5, the V gene TRBV28; D may be TRBD1 (6 bases). Looked up from germline, CDR1 is MDHEN and CDR2 is SYDVKM. V was pared by 5 bases and J by 0 bases, with 17 bases between. The CDR3 totals 17 residues. The CDR3 protein is CASSAALGARSNQPQHF. In DNA, the CDR3 is TGTGCCAGCAGTGCTGCATTGGGGGCGCGTAGCAATCAGCCCCAGCATTTT.

DNA of the CDR3: TGTGCCAGCAGTTTTTTGGGCACCGTTTACGAGCAGTACTTC. The encoded protein is CASSFLGTVYEQYF. This chain connects TRBV27 to TRBJ2-7; D remains unclear. Germline V CDR1 and CDR2: MNHEY, SMNVEV (reference sequence). The length of the CDR3 is 14 residues. The V gene lost 3 bases and the J gene lost 4 bases, with 13 bases spanning the gap.

At least ten counts were recorded for this clonotype. The chain uses TRBV10-2 and TRBJ2-2; 7 bases line up with TRBD2. V lost 9 bases to trimming and J lost 0 bases; unmatched junction nucleotides: 4. The CDR3 has 14 residues. CDR1 and CDR2 from the germline V gene are WSHSY and SAAADI. CDR3 in amino acids: CARKSGTNTGELFF. The CDR3 DNA reads TGCGCCAGGAAGAGCGGGACGAACACCGGGGAGCTGTTTTTT.

This clonotype was observed a handful of times. This rearrangement joins TRBV29-1 to TRBJ1-5; 7 bases agree with TRBD1. Germline assignment: CDR1 SQVTM and CDR2 ANQGSEA. The CDR3 is 14 residues long. The V and J ends lost 6 bases and 2 bases, in that order; junction bases with no gene match: 7. The CDR3 reads CSVSDRVGNQPQHF. The CDR3, as DNA: TGCAGCGTCTCCGACAGGGTAGGCAATCAGCCCCAGCATTTT.